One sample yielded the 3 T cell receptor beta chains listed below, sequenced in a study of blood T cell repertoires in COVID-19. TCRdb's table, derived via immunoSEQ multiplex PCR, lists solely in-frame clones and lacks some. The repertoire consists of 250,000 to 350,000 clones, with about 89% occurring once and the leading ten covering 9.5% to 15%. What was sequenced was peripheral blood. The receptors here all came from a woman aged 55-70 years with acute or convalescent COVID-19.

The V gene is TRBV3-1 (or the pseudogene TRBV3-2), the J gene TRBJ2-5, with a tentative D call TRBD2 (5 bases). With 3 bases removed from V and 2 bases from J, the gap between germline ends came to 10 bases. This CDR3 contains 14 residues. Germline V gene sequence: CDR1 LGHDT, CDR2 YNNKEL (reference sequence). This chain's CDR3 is CASSQAGPQETQYF. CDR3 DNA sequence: TGTGCCAGCAGCCAGGCGGGCCCTCAAGAGACCCAGTACTTC.

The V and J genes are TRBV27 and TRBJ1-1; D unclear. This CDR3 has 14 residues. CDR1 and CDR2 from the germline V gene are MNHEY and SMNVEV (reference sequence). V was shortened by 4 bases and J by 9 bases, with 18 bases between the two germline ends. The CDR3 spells CASSSTPPGVKAFF. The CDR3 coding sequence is TGTGCCAGCAGTTCCACCCCGCCGGGAGTCAAAGCTTTCTTT.

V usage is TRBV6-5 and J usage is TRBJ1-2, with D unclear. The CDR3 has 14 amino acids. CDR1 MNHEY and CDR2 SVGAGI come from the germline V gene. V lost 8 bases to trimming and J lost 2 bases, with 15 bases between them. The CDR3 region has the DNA TGTGCCAGCGATCATTATCAGGTCAACTATGGCTACACCTTC. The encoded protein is CASDHYQVNYGYTF.